This T cell receptor beta chain was observed in a study of blood T cell repertoires in COVID-19. The method was immunoSEQ multiplex PCR; TCRdb's version includes in-frame clones alone and lacks a portion of them. Among 150,000 or so clones listed, approximately 86% were seen once. This clone was observed a single time. Other nucleotide sequences in the sample specify the same CDR3. Sequences were obtained from PBMCs or T cells enriched from blood (not recorded which). This receptor was identified in a woman in her 40s who had been exposed to COVID-19.

The CDR3 DNA reads TGCGCCAGCAGCCTGGACAGCTATGGCTACACCTTC. Amino acids: CASSLDSYGYTF. The chain joins TRBV5-1 to TRBJ1-2, with D possibly TRBD1 on 6 matching bases. Germline V lookup: CDR1 SGHRS, CDR2 YFSETQ. V was shortened by 4 bases and J by 4 bases, with 8 bases between the two germline ends. The CDR3 runs 12 residues.